Listed below are T cell receptor beta chains from one sample, sequenced in a study of shared clonotypes between healthy human individuals. The assay was immunoSEQ multiplex PCR, and TCRdb's table has in-frame clones only and misses some. Of 1 million to 1.2 million clones in the sample, approximately 77% were seen once. Sequencing was performed on memory CD4+ T cells from PBMCs. Every receptor here comes from a man aged 18 to 29 in good health. Some clones in this sample may be carry-over from other donors' samples. Both conserved end residues are part of each CDR3. A D gene is named only where the DNA matches it firmly. Not all rows give a size; the values are once, few, many and, for expanded clones, a class.

CASSFSGGTDTQYF	TGTGCCAGCAGTTTTTCGGGGGGCACAGATACGCAGTATTTT	TRBV28	NA	NA	TRBJ2-3
CASSQYGAGANVLTF	TGTGCCAGCTCACAGTACGGGGCTGGGGCCAACGTCCTGACTTTC	TRBV19	NA	NA	TRBJ2-6
CASSPGLAGSSYNEQFF	TGTGCCAGCTCACCTGGACTAGCGGGTAGCTCCTACAATGAGCAGTTCTTC	TRBV18	TRBD2	NA	TRBJ2-1
CASSYHSGIGEQYF	TGTGCCAGCAGCTATCATAGCGGGATAGGCGAGCAGTACTTC	TRBV5-4	TRBD2	NA	TRBJ2-7
CASSAAGAVVYGYTF	TGTGCCAGCAGCGCCGCGGGGGCGGTCGTGTATGGCTACACCTTC	TRBV5-4	NA	NA	TRBJ1-2
CASSPQRDAGGYGYTF	TGTGCCAGCTCACCCCAACGGGATGCAGGGGGCTATGGCTACACCTTC	TRBV18	TRBD1	many	TRBJ1-2
CASSPTGVDQPQHF	TGTGCCAGCAGCCCGACAGGGGTGGATCAGCCCCAGCATTTT	TRBV9	TRBD1	NA	TRBJ1-5
CASSYRTGGIETEAFF	TGTGCCAGCAGTTACCGGACAGGAGGCATAGAGACTGAAGCTTTCTTT	TRBV6-5	TRBD1	NA	TRBJ1-1
CASSVDHETQYF	TGCGCCAGCAGCGTGGACCATGAGACCCAGTACTTC	TRBV5-1	NA	NA	TRBJ2-5
CATSRDPAGEQYF	TGTGCCACCAGCAGAGATCCCGCGGGCGAGCAGTACTTC	TRBV15	NA	NA	TRBJ2-7